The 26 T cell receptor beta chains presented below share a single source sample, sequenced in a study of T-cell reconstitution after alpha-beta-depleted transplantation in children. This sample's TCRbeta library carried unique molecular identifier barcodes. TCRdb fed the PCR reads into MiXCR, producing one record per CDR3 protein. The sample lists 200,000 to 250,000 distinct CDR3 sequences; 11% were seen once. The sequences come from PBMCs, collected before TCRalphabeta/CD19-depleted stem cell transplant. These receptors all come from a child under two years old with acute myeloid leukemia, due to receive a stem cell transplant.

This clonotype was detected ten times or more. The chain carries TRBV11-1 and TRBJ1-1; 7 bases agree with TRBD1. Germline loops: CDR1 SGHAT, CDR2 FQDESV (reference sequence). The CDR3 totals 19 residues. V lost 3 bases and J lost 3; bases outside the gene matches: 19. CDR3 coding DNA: TGTGCCAGCAGCTTGGGGTTCGGGGTGGCAGGGGGTATGGACACTGAAGCTTTCTTT. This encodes CASSLGFGVAGGMDTEAFF.

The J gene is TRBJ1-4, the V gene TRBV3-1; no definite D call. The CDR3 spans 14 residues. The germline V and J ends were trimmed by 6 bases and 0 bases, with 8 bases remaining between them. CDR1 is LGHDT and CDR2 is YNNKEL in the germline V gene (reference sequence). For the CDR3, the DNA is TGTGCCAGCAGGCTCAAGGCAACTAATGAAAAACTGTTTTTT. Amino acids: CASRLKATNEKLFF.

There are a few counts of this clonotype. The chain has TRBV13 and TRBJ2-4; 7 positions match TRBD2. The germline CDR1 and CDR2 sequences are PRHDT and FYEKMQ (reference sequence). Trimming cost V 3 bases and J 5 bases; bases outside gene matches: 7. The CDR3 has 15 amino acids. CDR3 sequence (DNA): TGTGCCAGCAGCTTGTATCGGGGGGTAGAAAACATTCAGTACTTC. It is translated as CASSLYRGVENIQYF.

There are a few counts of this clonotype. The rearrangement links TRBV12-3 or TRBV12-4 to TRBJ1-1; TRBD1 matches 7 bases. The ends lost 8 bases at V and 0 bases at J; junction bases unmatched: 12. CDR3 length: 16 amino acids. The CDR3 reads CASAKGTANMNTEAFF. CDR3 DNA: TGTGCCAGCGCCAAAGGGACAGCTAATATGAACACTGAAGCTTTCTTT.

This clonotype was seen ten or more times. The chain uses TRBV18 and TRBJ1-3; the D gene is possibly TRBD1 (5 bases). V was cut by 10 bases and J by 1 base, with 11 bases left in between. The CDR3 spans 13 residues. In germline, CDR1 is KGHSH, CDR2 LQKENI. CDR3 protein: CATSDTSGNTIYF. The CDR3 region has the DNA TGTGCCACCTCGGACACTTCTGGAAACACCATATATTTT.

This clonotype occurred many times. In DNA form, the CDR3 reads TGTGCCAGCAGTAGCGGGAGGGTCCATGAGCAGTTCTTC. Amino acids: CASSSGRVHEQFF. V is TRBV5-6 and J is TRBJ2-1; 11 bases match TRBD2. Per germline, CDR1 SGHDT and CDR2 YYEEEE. The CDR3 is 13 amino acids. Germline trimming cut 5 bases from V and 8 bases from J; bases unmatched to any gene: 3.

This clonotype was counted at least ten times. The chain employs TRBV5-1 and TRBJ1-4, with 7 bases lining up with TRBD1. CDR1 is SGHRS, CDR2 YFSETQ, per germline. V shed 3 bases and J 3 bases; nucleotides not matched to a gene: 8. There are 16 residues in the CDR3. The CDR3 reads CASSSQGLGANEKLFF. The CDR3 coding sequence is TGCGCCAGCAGCTCACAGGGGTTGGGAGCTAATGAAAAACTGTTTTTT.

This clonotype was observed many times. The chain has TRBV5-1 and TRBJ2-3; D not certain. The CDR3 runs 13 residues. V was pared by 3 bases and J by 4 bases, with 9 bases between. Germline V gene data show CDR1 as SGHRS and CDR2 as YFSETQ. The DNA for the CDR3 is TGCGCCAGCAGCTCGATGGCCGCAGATACGCAGTATTTT. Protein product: CASSSMAADTQYF.

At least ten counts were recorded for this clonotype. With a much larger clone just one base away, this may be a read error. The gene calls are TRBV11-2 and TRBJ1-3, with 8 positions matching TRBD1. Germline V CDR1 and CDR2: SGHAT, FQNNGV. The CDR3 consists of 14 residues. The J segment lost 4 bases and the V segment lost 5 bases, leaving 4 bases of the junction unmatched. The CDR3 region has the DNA TGTGCCAGCAGCCCACGGACAGGGGGAAACACCATATATTTT. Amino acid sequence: CASSPRTGGNTIYF.

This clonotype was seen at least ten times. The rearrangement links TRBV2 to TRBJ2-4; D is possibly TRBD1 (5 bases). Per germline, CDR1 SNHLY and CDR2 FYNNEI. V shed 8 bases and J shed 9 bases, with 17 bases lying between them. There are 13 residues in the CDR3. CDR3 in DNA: TGTGCCAGCCAATTTATACAGGTCGGCATTCAGTACTTC. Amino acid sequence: CASQFIQVGIQYF. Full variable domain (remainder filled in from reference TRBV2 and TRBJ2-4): EPEVTQTPSHQVTQMGQEVILRCVPISNHLYFYWYRQILGQKVEFLVSFYNNEISEKSEIFDDQFSVERPDGSNFTLKIRSTKLEDSAMYFCASQFIQVGIQYFGAGTRLSVL.

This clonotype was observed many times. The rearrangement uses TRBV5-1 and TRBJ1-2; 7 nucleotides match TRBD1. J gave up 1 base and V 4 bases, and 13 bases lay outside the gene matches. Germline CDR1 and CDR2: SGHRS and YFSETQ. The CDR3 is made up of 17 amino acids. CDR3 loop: CASSIEYTGALNYGYTF. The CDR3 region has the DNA TGCGCCAGCAGCATAGAATACACAGGGGCGCTTAACTATGGCTACACCTTC.

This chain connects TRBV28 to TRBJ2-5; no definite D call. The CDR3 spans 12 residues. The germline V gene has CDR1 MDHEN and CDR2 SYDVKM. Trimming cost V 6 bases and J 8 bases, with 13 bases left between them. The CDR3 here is CASSPKYATQYF. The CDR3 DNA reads TGTGCCAGCAGCCCCAAGTACGCTACCCAGTACTTC.

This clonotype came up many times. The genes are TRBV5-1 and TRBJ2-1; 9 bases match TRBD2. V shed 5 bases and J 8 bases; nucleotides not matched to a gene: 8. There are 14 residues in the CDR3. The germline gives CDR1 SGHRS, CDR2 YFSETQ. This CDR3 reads CASSWGLASDEQFF. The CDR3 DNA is TGCGCCAGCAGTTGGGGACTAGCTTCAGATGAGCAGTTCTTC.

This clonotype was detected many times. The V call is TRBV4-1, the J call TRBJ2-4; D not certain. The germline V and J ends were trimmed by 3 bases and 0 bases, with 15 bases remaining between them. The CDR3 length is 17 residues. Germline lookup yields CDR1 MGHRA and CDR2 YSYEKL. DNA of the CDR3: TGCGCCAGCAGCCAGTCAAGACTCGAAATAGCCAAAAACATTCAGTACTTC. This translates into CASSQSRLEIAKNIQYF.

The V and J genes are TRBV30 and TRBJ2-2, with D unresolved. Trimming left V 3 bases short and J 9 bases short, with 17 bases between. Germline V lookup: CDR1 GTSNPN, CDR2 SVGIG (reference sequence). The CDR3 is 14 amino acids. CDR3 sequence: CAWRSEDSTRELFF. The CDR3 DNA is TGTGCCTGGAGAAGCGAGGATTCCACGCGGGAGCTGTTTTTT.

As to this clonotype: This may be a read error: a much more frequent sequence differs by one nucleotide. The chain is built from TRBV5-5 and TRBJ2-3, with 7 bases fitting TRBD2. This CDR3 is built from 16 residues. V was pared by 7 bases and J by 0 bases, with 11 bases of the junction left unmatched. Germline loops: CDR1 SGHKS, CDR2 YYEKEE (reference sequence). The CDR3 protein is CASGLGLGGSTDTQYF. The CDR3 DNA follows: TGTGCCAGCGGCCTTGGACTAGGAGGCAGCACAGATACGCAGTATTTT.

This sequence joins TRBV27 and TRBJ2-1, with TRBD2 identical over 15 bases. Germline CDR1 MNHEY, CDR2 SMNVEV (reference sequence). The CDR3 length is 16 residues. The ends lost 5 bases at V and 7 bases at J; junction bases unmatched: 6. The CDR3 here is CASSARTSGRGNEQFF. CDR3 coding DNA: TGTGCCAGCAGTGCCCGGACTAGCGGGAGGGGTAATGAGCAGTTCTTC.

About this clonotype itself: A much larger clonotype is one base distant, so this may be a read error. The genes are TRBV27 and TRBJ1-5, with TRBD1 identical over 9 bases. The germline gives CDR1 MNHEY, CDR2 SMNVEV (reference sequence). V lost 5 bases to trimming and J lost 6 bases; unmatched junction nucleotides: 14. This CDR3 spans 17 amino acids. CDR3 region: CASSPGQGLMGSQPQHF. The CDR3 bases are TGTGCCAGCAGTCCTGGACAGGGGTTAATGGGCAGTCAGCCCCAGCATTTT.

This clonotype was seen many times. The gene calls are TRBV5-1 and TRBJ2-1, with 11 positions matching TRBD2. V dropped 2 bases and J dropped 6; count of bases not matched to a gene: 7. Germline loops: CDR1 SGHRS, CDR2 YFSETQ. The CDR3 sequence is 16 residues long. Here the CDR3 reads CASSLLTSGASNEQFF. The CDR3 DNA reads TGCGCCAGCAGCTTACTGACTAGCGGGGCCTCCAATGAGCAGTTCTTC.

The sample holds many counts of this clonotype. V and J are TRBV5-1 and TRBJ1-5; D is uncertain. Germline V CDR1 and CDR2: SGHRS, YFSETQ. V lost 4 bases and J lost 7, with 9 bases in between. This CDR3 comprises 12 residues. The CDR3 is CASSGSAQPQHF. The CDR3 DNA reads TGCGCCAGCAGCGGGTCCGCGCAGCCCCAGCATTTT.

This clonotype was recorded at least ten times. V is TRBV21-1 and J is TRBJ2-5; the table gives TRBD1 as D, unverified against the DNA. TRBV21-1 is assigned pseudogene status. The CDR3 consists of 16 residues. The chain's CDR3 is CASSKPQPTGQETQYF. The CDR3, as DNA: TGTGCCAGCAGCAAACCCCAACCGACAGGCCAAGAGACCCAGTACTTC.

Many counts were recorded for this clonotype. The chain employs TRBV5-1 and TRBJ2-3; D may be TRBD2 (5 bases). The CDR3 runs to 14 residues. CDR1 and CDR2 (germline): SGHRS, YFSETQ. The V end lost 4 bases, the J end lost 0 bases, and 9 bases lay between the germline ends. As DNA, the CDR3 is TGCGCCAGCAGCAGAACTAGTAGCACAGATACGCAGTATTTT. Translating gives CASSRTSSTDTQYF.

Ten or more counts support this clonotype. CDR3 amino acids: CSAPASSGNTIYF. The CDR3, as DNA: TGCAGTGCTCCTGCCAGCTCTGGAAACACCATATATTTT. V gene TRBV20-1 combines with J gene TRBJ1-3; D not certain. Germline CDR1 is DFQATT and CDR2 is SNEGSKA (reference sequence). This CDR3 has 13 residues. The V gene lost 5 bases and the J gene lost 0 bases, with 8 bases spanning the gap.

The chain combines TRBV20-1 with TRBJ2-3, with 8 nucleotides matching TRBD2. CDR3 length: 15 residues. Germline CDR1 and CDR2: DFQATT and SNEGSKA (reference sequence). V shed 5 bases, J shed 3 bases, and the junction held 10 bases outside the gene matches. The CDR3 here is CSADVAGRGTDTQYF. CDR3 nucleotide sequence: TGCAGTGCTGACGTCGCCGGGAGGGGTACAGATACGCAGTATTTT.

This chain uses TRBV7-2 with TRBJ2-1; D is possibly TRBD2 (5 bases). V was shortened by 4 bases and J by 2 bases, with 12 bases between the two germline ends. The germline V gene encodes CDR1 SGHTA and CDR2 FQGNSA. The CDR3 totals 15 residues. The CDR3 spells CASSSDGNAYNEQFF. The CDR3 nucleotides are TGTGCCAGCAGCTCGGACGGGAATGCCTACAATGAGCAGTTCTTC.

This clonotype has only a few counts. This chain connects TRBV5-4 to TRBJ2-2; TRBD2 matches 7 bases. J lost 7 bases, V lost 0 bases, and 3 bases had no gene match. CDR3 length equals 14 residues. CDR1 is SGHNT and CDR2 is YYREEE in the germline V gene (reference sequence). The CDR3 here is CASSLVRGVGELFF. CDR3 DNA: TGTGCCAGCAGCTTGGTTCGGGGGGTCGGGGAGCTGTTTTTT.